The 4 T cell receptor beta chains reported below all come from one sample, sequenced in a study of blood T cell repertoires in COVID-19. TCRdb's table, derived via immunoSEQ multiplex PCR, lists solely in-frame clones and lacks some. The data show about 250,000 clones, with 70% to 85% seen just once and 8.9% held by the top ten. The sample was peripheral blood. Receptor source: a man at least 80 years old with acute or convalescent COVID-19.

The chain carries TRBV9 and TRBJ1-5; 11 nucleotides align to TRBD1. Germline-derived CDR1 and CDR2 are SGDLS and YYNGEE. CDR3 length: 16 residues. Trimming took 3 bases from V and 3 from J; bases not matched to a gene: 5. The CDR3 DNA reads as TGTGCCAGCAGCGCCGGGACAGGGGGTGCCAATCAGCCCCAGCATTTT. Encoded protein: CASSAGTGGANQPQHF.

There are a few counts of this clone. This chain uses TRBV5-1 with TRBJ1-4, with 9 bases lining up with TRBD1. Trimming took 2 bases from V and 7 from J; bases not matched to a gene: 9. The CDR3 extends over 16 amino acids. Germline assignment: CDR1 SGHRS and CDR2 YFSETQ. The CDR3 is CASSFKPGQGTEKLFF. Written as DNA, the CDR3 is TGCGCCAGCAGCTTTAAACCGGGACAGGGAACTGAAAAACTGTTTTTT.

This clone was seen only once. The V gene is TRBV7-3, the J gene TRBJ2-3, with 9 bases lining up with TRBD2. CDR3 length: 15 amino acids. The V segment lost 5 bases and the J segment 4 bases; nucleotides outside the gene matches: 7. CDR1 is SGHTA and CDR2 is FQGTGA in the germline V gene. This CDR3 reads CASSRTSERSDTQYF. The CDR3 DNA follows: TGTGCCAGCAGCCGGACTAGCGAGAGATCAGATACGCAGTATTTT.

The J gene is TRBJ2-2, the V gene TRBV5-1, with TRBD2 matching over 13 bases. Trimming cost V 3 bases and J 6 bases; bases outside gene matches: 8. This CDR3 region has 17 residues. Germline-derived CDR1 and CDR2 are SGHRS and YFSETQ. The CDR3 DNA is TGCGCCAGCAGCTCCTATGGACTAGCGGGGGAGGCCGGGGAGCTGTTTTTT. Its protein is CASSSYGLAGEAGELFF.